There are many counts of the clone carrying this T cell receptor (beta chain). What it binds is unknown. The sample is drawn from a study of blood T cells in healthy people across ages. Using a J-beta primer mix together with a sample-barcoded 5' primer, a second PCR was run for roughly 6 to 11 cycles. TCRdb used MiXCR to reprocess the 5' RACE reads, holding one entry per CDR3 protein. Of some 790,000 distinct CDR3 sequences listed, more than 25% are singletons. This CDR3 has 17 residues. V was clipped by 5 bases and J by 1 base, with 19 bases between them. Germline CDR1 SGHVS, CDR2 FQNEAQ. Findings of the study overall: Researchers report that TCR beta diversity correlated strongly with naive T cell percentage. The long-lived group displayed more naive CD4+ cells, plus higher diversity, than the aged donors did.

The sample was blood. The receptor was derived from a woman older than 75 in good health. The chain links TRBV7-8 to TRBJ2-3; D remains unclear. This chain's CDR3 is CASSAFGRRRGTDTQYF. The CDR3, as DNA: TGTGCCAGCAGCGCCTTCGGCAGGCGTCGGGGCACAGATACGCAGTATTTT.